This T cell receptor beta chain was retrieved from a study of CD8 T cells in Susac syndrome. The authors carried out high-throughput sequencing of TCR beta. They applied it to CD8+ and CD4+ T cells obtained from blood. Germline CDR1 is SGHTA and CDR2 is FQGNSA. The germline V and J ends were trimmed by 6 bases and 6 bases, with 16 bases remaining between them. There are 14 residues in the CDR3. Reverse transcription of roughly 0.5 to 1 ug RNA was carried out with random hexamers. TCRdb redid the calling of the immunoSEQ multiplex PCR reads with MiXCR, one entry per CDR3 protein. Seen here are around 130,000 distinct CDR3 sequences, around 91% observed once, and the top ten hold around 0.25%.

The TCR sequence derives from a human donor with multiple sclerosis. The V call is TRBV7-2, the J call TRBJ2-3; no definite D call. The specimen was CD8+ T cells from PBMCs. CDR3 coding DNA: TGTGCCAGCAGTGATCTGGGTTTCGGGGATACGCAGTATTTT. Protein product: CASSDLGFGDTQYF. Combining the CDR3 with reference TRBV7-2 and TRBJ2-3 gives the whole variable domain GAGVSQSPSNKVTEKGKDVELRCDPISGHTALYWYRQSLGQGLEFLIYFQGNSAPDKSGLPSDRFSAERTGGSVSTLTIQRTQQEDSAVYLCASSDLGFGDTQYFGPGTRLTVL.